The rows below give T cell receptor beta chains drawn from one sample of a study of long-term antiretroviral therapy in people with HIV. Repertoires were generated with immunoSEQ multiplex PCR, while TCRdb's copy carries only in-frame clones and drops some. The table has approximately 35,000 clones, nearly 95% seen once. The input for sequencing was unsorted PBMCs, taken around 5 years after starting antiretroviral therapy. Every receptor here comes from a woman aged 50 to 60 with HIV. The CDR3 runs from the conserved cysteine through the conserved F or W. A D gene is named only where the DNA matches it firmly. Rows may omit the clone size; those that give it use once, few, many or a size class.

CDR3 length	clone size	J gene	V gene	D gene	CDR3 protein	CDR3 DNA
13	once	TRBJ2-4	TRBV7-3	.	CASSPRGPGIQYF	TGTGCCAGCAGCCCGCGAGGTCCTGGCATTCAGTACTTC
15	.	TRBJ1-4	TRBV16	.	CASSRTASTNEKLFF	TGTGCCAGCAGCCGGACAGCCTCAACTAATGAAAAACTGTTTTTT
16	.	TRBJ1-2	TRBV9	.	CASSVDPKTPNYGYTF	TGTGCCAGCAGCGTAGACCCCAAAACCCCTAACTATGGCTACACCTTC
12	.	TRBJ1-3	TRBV10-3	.	CAISGPGNTIYF	TGTGCCATCAGCGGGCCTGGAAACACCATATATTTT
15	.	TRBJ2-2	TRBV6-1	.	CASSARRVYTGELFF	TGTGCCAGCAGTGCTCGCAGGGTTTACACCGGGGAGCTGTTTTTT
12	.	TRBJ1-2	TRBV5-6	.	CASRATGGGYTF	TGTGCCAGCAGGGCTACAGGTGGCGGCTACACCTTC
18	.	TRBJ1-5	TRBV11-3	.	CASSLSQPQRRSRGAQHF	TGTGCCAGCAGCTTATCCCAACCTCAGAGGCGGTCCCGAGGGGCCCAGCATTTT
12	.	TRBJ1-1	TRBV7-9	.	CASNQAYTEAFF	TGTGCCAGCAACCAGGCGTACACTGAAGCTTTCTTT
14	once	TRBJ2-7	TRBV10-3	.	CAISENGFGYEQYF	TGTGCCATCAGTGAAAACGGGTTTGGGTACGAGCAGTACTTC
15	.	TRBJ2-7	TRBV19	TRBD1	CASSLSAGTGGEQYF	TGTGCCAGTAGTCTCTCAGCCGGGACAGGGGGCGAGCAGTACTTC
15	.	TRBJ1-1	TRBV18	.	CASSPLGQRNTEAFF	TGTGCCAGCTCACCACTCGGACAGAGGAACACTGAAGCTTTCTTT
12	.	TRBJ1-1	TRBV18	.	CASRPGDTEAFF	TGTGCCAGTCGACCCGGGGACACTGAAGCTTTCTTT
17	.	TRBJ1-3	TRBV7-8	TRBD1	CASSLAGQGAGGNTIYF	TGTGCCAGCAGCTTAGCCGGTCAGGGGGCTGGTGGAAACACCATATATTTT
13	.	TRBJ2-5	TRBV6-5	.	CASSYSVEETQYF	TGTGCCAGCAGTTACTCGGTCGAAGAGACCCAGTACTTC